Listed below are T cell receptor beta chains from one sample, sequenced in a study of cytomegalovirus exposure and HLA in healthy donors. The data were produced by immunoSEQ multiplex PCR, yet TCRdb's version contains in-frame clones alone and is incomplete. Among 130,000 or so clones listed, 75% to 90% were seen once. The sequenced material came from PBMCs. All receptors come from a woman aged 30 to 39 in good health and CMV-seropositive. The CDR3 runs from the conserved cysteine through the conserved F or W. Fields, in order: CDR3 length, clone size, J gene, D gene, V gene, CDR3 protein, CDR3 DNA. D genes are given only for firm matches. Clone sizes are given selectively: once, few, many, or a class where the clone is expanded.

>15|.|TRBJ2-5|TRBD2|TRBV5-1
CASSLVAGGQETQYF
TGCGCCAGCAGCTTGGTAGCGGGAGGGCAAGAGACCCAGTACTTC
>13|.|TRBJ1-3|.|TRBV7-2
CASSLGQWNTIYF
TGTGCCAGCAGCTTAGGACAGTGGAACACCATATATTTT
>14|.|TRBJ2-7|.|TRBV27
CASSPSSAPTEQYF
TGTGCCAGCAGTCCGTCTAGCGCGCCCACCGAGCAGTACTTC
>15|.|TRBJ2-7|.|TRBV13
CASSLRGGLSYEQYF
TGTGCCAGCAGCTTAAGGGGCGGCCTCTCCTACGAGCAGTACTTC
>15|.|TRBJ2-7|.|TRBV6-5
CASRFDRSPHYEQYF
TGTGCCAGCAGATTCGACAGGTCCCCTCACTACGAGCAGTACTTC
>13|.|TRBJ2-3|TRBD1|TRBV19
CASGTASTDTQYF
TGTGCCAGCGGGACAGCTAGCACAGATACGCAGTATTTT
>13|.|TRBJ1-1|TRBD1|TRBV5-6
CASSWGQGTEAFF
TGTGCCAGCAGCTGGGGACAGGGCACTGAAGCTTTCTTT
>14|.|TRBJ2-3|TRBD2|TRBV6-6
CASSDSGVGDTQYF
TGTGCCAGCAGCGATAGCGGGGTGGGAGATACGCAGTATTTT
>14|.|TRBJ2-2|TRBD1|TRBV2
CASRDRGYTGELFF
TGTGCCAGCAGGGACAGGGGGTACACCGGGGAGCTGTTTTTT
>11|.|TRBJ1-2|.|TRBV6-1
CASMGAGGYTF
TGTGCCAGCATGGGGGCCGGCGGCTACACCTTC
>13|.|TRBJ1-4|.|TRBV28
CASRRVGGEKLFF
TGTGCCAGCAGGAGGGTTGGTGGAGAAAAACTGTTTTTT
>16|.|TRBJ2-7|.|TRBV7-9
CASSSTGRTLSYEQYF
TGTGCCAGCAGCTCGACAGGACGGACTCTCTCCTACGAGCAGTACTTC
>22|.|TRBJ2-3|TRBD2|TRBV28
CASSSIWASGRPTLSSTDTQYF
TGTGCCAGCAGTTCAATTTGGGCTAGCGGGAGGCCAACGCTATCTAGCACAGATACGCAGTATTTT
>14|.|TRBJ2-1|.|TRBV18
CASSRDYSYNEQFF
TGTGCCAGCTCACGTGACTACTCCTACAATGAGCAGTTCTTC
>16|.|TRBJ2-1|TRBD1|TRBV5-1
CASRSRGQGVDNEQFF
TGCGCCAGCAGGTCCAGAGGACAGGGAGTTGATAATGAGCAGTTCTTC
>14|.|TRBJ2-7|.|TRBV4-1
CASSQGDGLYEQYF
TGCGCCAGCAGCCAAGGTGACGGACTCTACGAGCAGTACTTC
>16|.|TRBJ2-3|TRBD2|TRBV5-6
CASSLMGTSVEDTQYF
TGTGCCAGCAGCTTGATGGGGACTAGCGTTGAAGATACGCAGTATTTT
>14|.|TRBJ2-1|TRBD2|TRBV28
CASGSSGSLNEQFF
TGTGCCAGCGGGTCGAGCGGGAGTCTAAATGAGCAGTTCTTC
>13|.|TRBJ1-1|.|TRBV18
CASSPRGFGEAFF
TGTGCCAGCTCACCCCGGGGGTTTGGTGAAGCTTTCTTT
>13|.|TRBJ2-5|TRBD2|TRBV7-8
CASSSSSGETQYF
TGTGCCAGCAGCTCGTCTAGCGGAGAGACCCAGTACTTC
>14|.|TRBJ1-2|.|TRBV4-1
CASSQETRGHGYTF
TGCGCCAGCAGCCAAGAGACCCGAGGTCATGGCTACACCTTC
>18|.|TRBJ2-1|TRBD2|TRBV27
CASSSRPSLAGKDNEQFF
TGTGCCAGCAGTTCGCGACCTAGTCTAGCGGGTAAAGACAATGAGCAGTTCTTC
>14|.|TRBJ1-1|.|TRBV7-9
CASRNRALNTEAFF
TGTGCCAGCAGGAACAGGGCGCTGAACACTGAAGCTTTCTTT
>17|.|TRBJ2-7|.|TRBV28
CASASSGLPVSSYEQYF
TGTGCCAGCGCCTCCTCAGGACTACCCGTTTCTTCCTACGAGCAGTACTTC
>17|.|TRBJ2-3|TRBD2|TRBV4-1
CASSQDTGLAYADTQYF
TGCGCCAGCAGCCAAGACACCGGACTAGCTTACGCAGATACGCAGTATTTT
>16|.|TRBJ1-3|TRBD1|TRBV4-1
CASSRSGTGAQNTIYF
TGCGCCAGCAGCCGATCCGGGACAGGGGCTCAAAACACCATATATTTT
>14|once|TRBJ2-3|.|TRBV5-4
CASSFDRGTDTQYF
TGTGCCAGCAGCTTCGACAGAGGCACAGATACGCAGTATTTT
>15|.|TRBJ1-1|.|TRBV11-2
CASSLDLRRGTEAFF
TGTGCCAGCAGCTTAGATCTTCGGCGGGGCACTGAAGCTTTCTTT
>13|.|TRBJ1-6|.|TRBV1
CTSTERRAGPLHF
TGCACCAGCACGGAGAGGAGGGCGGGCCCCCTCCACTTT
>16|.|TRBJ2-7|TRBD1|TRBV4-1
CASSQEQGPSSYEQYF
TGCGCCAGCAGCCAAGAACAGGGGCCTAGCTCCTACGAGCAGTACTTC
>12|.|TRBJ1-2|TRBD1|TRBV9
CASSAAGGGGTF
TGTGCCAGCAGCGCCGCAGGGGGCGGGGGCACCTTC
>10|.|TRBJ2-1|.|TRBV29-1
CSGGLSEQFF
TGCAGCGGGGGCCTGTCTGAGCAGTTCTTC
>14|once|TRBJ2-7|.|TRBV27
CASSLDDGAYEQYF
TGTGCCAGCAGTTTGGATGACGGAGCCTACGAGCAGTACTTC
>14|.|TRBJ2-1|.|TRBV18
CASSPPLQGDEQFF
TGTGCCAGCTCACCACCCCTACAGGGCGATGAGCAGTTCTTC
>19|once|TRBJ2-5|TRBD2|TRBV2
CASSEAGVAGGRYQETQYF
TGTGCCAGCAGTGAAGCTGGCGTAGCGGGAGGCCGGTACCAAGAGACCCAGTACTTC
>13|.|TRBJ2-3|.|TRBV27
CASSFLYADTQYF
TGTGCCAGCAGTTTTCTATATGCTGATACGCAGTATTTT
>16|.|TRBJ2-5|TRBD1|TRBV2
CASNQDRGLYQETQYF
TGTGCCAGCAACCAGGACAGGGGTCTATACCAAGAGACCCAGTACTTC
>13|.|TRBJ1-2|TRBD1|TRBV5-1
CASSLGQGDGYTF
TGCGCCAGCAGCCTGGGACAGGGGGATGGCTACACCTTC
>15|.|TRBJ2-1|.|TRBV4-1
CASSYAGSSYNEQFF
TGCGCCAGCAGCTACGCGGGCTCGTCCTACAATGAGCAGTTCTTC
>11|.|TRBJ2-2|.|TRBV29-1
CSVRLNGELFF
TGCAGCGTGCGGCTGAACGGGGAGCTGTTTTTT
>16|.|TRBJ2-3|TRBD2|TRBV25-1
CASSPGGRGLTDTQYF
TGTGCCAGCAGTCCGGGGGGGCGGGGCCTCACAGATACGCAGTATTTT
>15|few|TRBJ2-7|TRBD1|TRBV6-1
CASSEVGTGGYEQYF
TGTGCCAGCAGTGAAGTGGGGACAGGGGGCTACGAGCAGTACTTC
>17|few|TRBJ1-3|.|TRBV9
CASSTGGKQPTGNTIYF
TGTGCCAGCTCGACGGGGGGCAAGCAACCAACTGGAAACACCATATATTTT
>13|.|TRBJ2-2|TRBD1|TRBV11-2
CASSRDRGAELFF
TGTGCCAGCAGCCGGGACAGGGGAGCGGAGCTGTTTTTT
>17|.|TRBJ2-3|TRBD1|TRBV7-9
CASSLGQGYTGTDTQYF
TGTGCCAGCAGCTTAGGACAGGGGTACACAGGCACAGATACGCAGTATTTT
>16|.|TRBJ2-1|TRBD1|TRBV10-2
CASSSYGQGPNNEQFF
TGCGCCAGCAGTTCGTATGGACAGGGACCAAACAATGAGCAGTTCTTC
>15|.|TRBJ1-2|TRBD1|TRBV7-8
CASSSRDRTFYGYTF
TGTGCCAGCAGCTCCCGGGACAGGACCTTCTATGGCTACACCTTC
>13|once|TRBJ2-7|.|TRBV2
CASSLGRGYEQYF
TGTGCCAGCAGTTTAGGCAGGGGTTACGAGCAGTACTTC
>16|few|TRBJ1-3|TRBD1|TRBV19
CASSATGAPIGSTIYF
TGTGCCAGTAGTGCGACAGGGGCGCCTATTGGGAGCACCATATATTTT
>17|once|TRBJ2-2|.|TRBV11-3
CASSLGRRLENTGELFF
TGTGCCAGCAGCTTAGGACGGAGGCTAGAGAACACCGGGGAGCTGTTTTTT
>13|.|TRBJ1-1|.|TRBV6-5
CASSYSANTEAFF
TGTGCCAGCAGTTACTCGGCGAACACTGAAGCTTTCTTT
>16|.|TRBJ2-3|TRBD2|TRBV6-6
CASRPLAGVIADTQYF
TGTGCCAGCAGACCTCTAGCGGGGGTAATCGCAGATACGCAGTATTTT
>16|.|TRBJ2-1|TRBD2|TRBV14
CASSQAGGTAYNEQFF
TGTGCCAGCAGCCAAGCGGGAGGAACGGCCTACAATGAGCAGTTCTTC
>14|.|TRBJ2-7|.|TRBV7-8
CASSLGLEGYEQYF
TGTGCCAGCAGCTTAGGGCTGGAGGGCTACGAGCAGTACTTC
>13|.|TRBJ1-4|.|TRBV6-1
CASMGAIHEKLFF
TGTGCCAGCATGGGCGCCATCCATGAAAAACTGTTTTTT
>14|.|TRBJ1-2|.|TRBV2
CATEDRDTNYGYTF
TGTGCCACGGAGGACCGGGACACTAACTATGGCTACACCTTC
>17|.|TRBJ1-5|.|TRBV2
CASSEGGLGYAGQPQHF
TGTGCCAGCAGTGAAGGTGGTTTGGGTTATGCGGGTCAGCCCCAGCATTTT
>17|.|TRBJ1-5|TRBD1|TRBV23-1
CASSPPRDRVSNQPQHF
TGCGCCAGCAGTCCCCCCCGGGACAGGGTTAGCAATCAGCCCCAGCATTTT
>14|.|TRBJ1-4|TRBD1|TRBV27
CASRRTGIGEKLFF
TGTGCCAGCAGGCGGACAGGGATTGGTGAAAAACTGTTTTTT